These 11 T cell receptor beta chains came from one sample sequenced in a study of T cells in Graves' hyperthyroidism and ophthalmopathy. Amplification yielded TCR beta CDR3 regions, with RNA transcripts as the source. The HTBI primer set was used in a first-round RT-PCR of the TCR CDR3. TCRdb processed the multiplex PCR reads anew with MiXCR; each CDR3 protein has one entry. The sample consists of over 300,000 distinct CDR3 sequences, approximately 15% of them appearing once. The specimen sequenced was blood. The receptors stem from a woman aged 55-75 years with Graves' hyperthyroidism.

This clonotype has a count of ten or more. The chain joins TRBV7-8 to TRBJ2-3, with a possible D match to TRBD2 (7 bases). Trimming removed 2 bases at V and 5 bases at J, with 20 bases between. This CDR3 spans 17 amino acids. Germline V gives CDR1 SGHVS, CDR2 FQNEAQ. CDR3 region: CASSLWGAAGAQDTQYF. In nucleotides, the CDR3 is TGTGCCAGCAGCTTATGGGGCGCGGCGGGGGCTCAAGATACGCAGTATTTT.

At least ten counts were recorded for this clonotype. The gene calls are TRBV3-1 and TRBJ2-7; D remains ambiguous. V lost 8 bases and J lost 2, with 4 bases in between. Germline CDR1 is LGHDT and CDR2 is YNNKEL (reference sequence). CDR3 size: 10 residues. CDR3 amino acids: CASGTYEQYF. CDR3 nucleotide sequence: TGTGCCAGCGGTACCTACGAGCAGTACTTC.

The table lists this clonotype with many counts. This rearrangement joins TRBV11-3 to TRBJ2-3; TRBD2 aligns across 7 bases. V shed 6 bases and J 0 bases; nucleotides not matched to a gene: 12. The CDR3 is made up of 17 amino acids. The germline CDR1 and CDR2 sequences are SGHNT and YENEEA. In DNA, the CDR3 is TGTGCCAGCAGGCATCTGGCGGGAGATACTAGCACAGATACGCAGTATTTT. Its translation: CASRHLAGDTSTDTQYF.

The CDR3 reads CASSIDTGGVYGYTF. CDR3 in DNA: TGTGCCAGTAGTATAGATACAGGGGGAGTCTATGGCTACACCTTC. The chain links TRBV19 to TRBJ1-2, with 8 bases aligning to TRBD1. Germline values: CDR1 LNHDA, CDR2 SQIVND (reference sequence). V trimming: 0 bases; J trimming: 4 bases; junction bases outside the gene matches: 4. There are 15 residues in the CDR3.

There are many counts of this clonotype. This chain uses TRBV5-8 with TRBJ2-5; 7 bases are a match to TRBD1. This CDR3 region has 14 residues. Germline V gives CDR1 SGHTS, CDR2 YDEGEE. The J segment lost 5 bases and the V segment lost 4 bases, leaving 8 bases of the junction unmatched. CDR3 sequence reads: CASSPGQLYETQYF. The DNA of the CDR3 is TGTGCCAGCAGCCCGGGACAGCTTTACGAGACCCAGTACTTC.

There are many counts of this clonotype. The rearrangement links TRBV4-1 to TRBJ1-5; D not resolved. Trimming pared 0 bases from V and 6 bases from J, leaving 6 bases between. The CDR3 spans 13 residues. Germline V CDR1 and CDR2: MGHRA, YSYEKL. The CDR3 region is CASSQDLSQPQHF. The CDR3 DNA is TGCGCCAGCAGCCAAGATTTAAGTCAGCCCCAGCATTTT.

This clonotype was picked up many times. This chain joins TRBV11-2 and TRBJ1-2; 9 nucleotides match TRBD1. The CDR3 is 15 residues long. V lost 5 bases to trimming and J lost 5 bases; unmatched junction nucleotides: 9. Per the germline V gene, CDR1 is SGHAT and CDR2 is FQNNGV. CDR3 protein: CASSPTGGGWYGYTF. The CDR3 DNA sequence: TGTGCCAGCAGCCCAACAGGGGGCGGTTGGTATGGCTACACCTTC.

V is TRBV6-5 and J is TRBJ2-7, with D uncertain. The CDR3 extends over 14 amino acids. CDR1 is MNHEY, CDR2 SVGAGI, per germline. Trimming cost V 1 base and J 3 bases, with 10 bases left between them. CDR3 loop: CASSYFRTDYEQYF. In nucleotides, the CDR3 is TGTGCCAGCAGTTACTTCCGAACTGACTACGAGCAGTACTTC.

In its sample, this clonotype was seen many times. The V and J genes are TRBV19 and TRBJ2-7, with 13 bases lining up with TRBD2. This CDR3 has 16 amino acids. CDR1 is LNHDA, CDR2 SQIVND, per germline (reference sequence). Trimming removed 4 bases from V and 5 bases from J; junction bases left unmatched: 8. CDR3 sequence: CASSNPGLAGVHEQYF. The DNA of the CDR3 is TGTGCCAGTAGTAATCCCGGACTAGCGGGAGTCCACGAGCAGTACTTC.

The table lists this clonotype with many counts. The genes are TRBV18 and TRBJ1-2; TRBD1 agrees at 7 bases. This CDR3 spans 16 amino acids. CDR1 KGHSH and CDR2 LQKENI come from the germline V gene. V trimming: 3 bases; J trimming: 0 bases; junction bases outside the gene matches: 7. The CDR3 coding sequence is TGTGCCAGCTCACCCCGGACAGGCTCGGCTAACTATGGCTACACCTTC. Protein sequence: CASSPRTGSANYGYTF.

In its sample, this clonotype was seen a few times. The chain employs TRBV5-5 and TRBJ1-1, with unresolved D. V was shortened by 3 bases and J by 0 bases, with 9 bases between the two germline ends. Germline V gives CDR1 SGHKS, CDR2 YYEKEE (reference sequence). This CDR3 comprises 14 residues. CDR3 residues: CASSSRGMNTEAFF. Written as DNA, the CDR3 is TGTGCCAGCAGCTCCAGAGGGATGAACACTGAAGCTTTCTTT.